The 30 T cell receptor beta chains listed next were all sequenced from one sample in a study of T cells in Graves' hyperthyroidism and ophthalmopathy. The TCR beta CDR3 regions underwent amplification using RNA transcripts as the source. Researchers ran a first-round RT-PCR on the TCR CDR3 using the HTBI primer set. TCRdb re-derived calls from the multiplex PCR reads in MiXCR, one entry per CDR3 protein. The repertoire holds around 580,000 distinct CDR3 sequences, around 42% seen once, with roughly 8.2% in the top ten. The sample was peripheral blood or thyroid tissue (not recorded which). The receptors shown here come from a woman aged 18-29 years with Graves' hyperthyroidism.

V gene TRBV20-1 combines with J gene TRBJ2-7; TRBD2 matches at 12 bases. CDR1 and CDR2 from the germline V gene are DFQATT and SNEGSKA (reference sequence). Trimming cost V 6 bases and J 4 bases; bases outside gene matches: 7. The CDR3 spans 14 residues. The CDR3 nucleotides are TGCAGTGCCAAACTAGCGGGAGGCTTGTACGAGCAGTACTTC. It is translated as CSAKLAGGLYEQYF.

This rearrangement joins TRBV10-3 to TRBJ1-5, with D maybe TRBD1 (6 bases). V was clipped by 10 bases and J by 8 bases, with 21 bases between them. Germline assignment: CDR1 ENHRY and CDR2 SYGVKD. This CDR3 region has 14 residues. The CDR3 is CATTGNSGGEPQHF. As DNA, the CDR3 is TGTGCCACCACAGGGAACTCGGGCGGGGAGCCCCAGCATTTT.

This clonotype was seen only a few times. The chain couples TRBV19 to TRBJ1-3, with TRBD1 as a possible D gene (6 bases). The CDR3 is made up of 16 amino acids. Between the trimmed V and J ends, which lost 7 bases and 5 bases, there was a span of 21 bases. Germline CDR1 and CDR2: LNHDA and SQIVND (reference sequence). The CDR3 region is CASTNTRGGRRNTIYF. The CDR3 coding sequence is TGTGCCAGTACTAATACGAGGGGGGGCCGAAGAAACACCATATATTTT.

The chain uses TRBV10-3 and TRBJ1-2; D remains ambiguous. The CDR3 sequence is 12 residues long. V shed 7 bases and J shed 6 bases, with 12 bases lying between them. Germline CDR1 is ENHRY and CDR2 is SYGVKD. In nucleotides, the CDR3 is TGTGCCATCACCGAAGGGTCGAATGGCTACACCTTC. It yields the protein CAITEGSNGYTF.

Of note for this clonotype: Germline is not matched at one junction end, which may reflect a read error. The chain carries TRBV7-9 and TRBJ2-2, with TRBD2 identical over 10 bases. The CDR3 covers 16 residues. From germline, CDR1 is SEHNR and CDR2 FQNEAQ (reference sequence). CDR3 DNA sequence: TGTGCCAGCAGTATAGCGGGAGGATCCAACAGCGGGGAGCTGTTTTTT. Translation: CASSIAGGSNSGELFF.

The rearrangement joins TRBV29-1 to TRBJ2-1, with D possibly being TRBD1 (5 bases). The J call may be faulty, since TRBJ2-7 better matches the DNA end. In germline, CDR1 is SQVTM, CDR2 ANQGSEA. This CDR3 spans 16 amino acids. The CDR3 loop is CSVEEGQRSSYNEQYF. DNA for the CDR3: TGCAGCGTTGAAGAGGGGCAGAGAAGCTCCTACAATGAGCAGTACTTC.

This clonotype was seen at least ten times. The CDR3 loop is CASSLEQASSGNTIYF. The DNA for the CDR3 is TGTGCCAGCAGCTTAGAACAGGCCAGCTCTGGAAACACCATATATTTT. The rearrangement joins TRBV7-6 to TRBJ1-3; D perhaps matches TRBD1 (5 bases). The V and J ends lost 1 base and 0 bases respectively, with 10 bases between them. This CDR3 spans 16 amino acids. CDR1 is SGHVS and CDR2 is FNYEAQ in the germline V gene.

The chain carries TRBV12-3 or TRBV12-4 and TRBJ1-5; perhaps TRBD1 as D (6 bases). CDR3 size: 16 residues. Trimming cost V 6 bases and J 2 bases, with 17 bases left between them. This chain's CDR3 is CASSSVPSGGNQPQHF. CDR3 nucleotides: TGTGCCAGCAGCTCCGTGCCGTCAGGGGGCAATCAGCCCCAGCATTTT.

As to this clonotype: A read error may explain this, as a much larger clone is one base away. The CDR3 is CASSYDGTPDQPQHF. Written as DNA, the CDR3 is TGTGCCAGCAGTTACGATGGGACACCCGATCAGCCCCAGCATTTT. The rearrangement uses TRBV6-5 and TRBJ1-5; a weak D match, TRBD1 (6 bases). The germline V and J ends were trimmed by 2 bases and 5 bases, with 13 bases remaining between them. CDR3 length equals 15 residues. Germline lookup yields CDR1 MNHEY and CDR2 SVGAGI.

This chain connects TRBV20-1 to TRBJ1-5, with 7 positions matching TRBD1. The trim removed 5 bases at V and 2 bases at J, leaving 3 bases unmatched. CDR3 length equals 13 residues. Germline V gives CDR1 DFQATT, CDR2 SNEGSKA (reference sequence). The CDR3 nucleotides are TGCAGTGCTCTCAGGGGGGGCAATCAGCCCCAGCATTTT. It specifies CSALRGGNQPQHF.

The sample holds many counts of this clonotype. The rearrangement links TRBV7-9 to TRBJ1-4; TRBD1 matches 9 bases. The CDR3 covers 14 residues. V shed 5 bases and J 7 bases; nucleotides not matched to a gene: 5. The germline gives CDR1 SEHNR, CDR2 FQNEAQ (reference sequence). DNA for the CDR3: TGTGCCAGCAGCCAGGGACAGGGCTTTGAAAAACTGTTTTTT. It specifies CASSQGQGFEKLFF.

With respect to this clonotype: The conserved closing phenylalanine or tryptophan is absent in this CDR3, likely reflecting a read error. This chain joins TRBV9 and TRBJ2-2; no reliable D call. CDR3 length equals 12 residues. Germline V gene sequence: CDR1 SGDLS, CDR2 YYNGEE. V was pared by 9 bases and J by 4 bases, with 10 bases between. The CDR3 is CATSTATGELFS. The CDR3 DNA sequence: TGTGCCACCTCGACGGCCACCGGGGAGCTGTTTTCT.

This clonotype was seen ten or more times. The CDR3 bases are TGCGCCAGCAGTCGAGACAGACCTAGTGAAGCTTTCTTT. This codes for CASSRDRPSEAFF. V usage is TRBV4-1 and J usage is TRBJ1-1; D is possibly TRBD1 (5 bases). The V gene's germline CDR1 is MGHRA and CDR2 YSYEKL. Deletions cut 6 bases from V and 7 bases from J, with 15 bases between. The CDR3 extends over 13 amino acids.

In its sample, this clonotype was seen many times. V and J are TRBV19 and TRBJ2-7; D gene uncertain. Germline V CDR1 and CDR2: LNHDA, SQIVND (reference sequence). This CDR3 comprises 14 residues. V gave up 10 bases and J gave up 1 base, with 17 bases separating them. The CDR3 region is CATTPVGSSYEQYF. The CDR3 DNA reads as TGTGCCACCACCCCCGTGGGGTCGTCCTACGAGCAGTACTTC.

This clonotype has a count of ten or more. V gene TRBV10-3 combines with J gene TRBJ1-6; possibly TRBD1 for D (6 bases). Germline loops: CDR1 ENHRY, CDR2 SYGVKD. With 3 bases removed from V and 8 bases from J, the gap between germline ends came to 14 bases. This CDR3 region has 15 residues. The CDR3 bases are TGTGCCATCAGTGATACCTCGGACAGTTATTCACCCCTCCACTTT. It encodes CAISDTSDSYSPLHF.

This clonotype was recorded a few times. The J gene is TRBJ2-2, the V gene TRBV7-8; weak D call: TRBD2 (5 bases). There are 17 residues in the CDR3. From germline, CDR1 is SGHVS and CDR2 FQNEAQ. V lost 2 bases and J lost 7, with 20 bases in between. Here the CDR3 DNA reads TGTGCCAGCAGCTTACTAGACTACACGCTTCTGGACGGGGAGCTGTTTTTT. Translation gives CASSLLDYTLLDGELFF.

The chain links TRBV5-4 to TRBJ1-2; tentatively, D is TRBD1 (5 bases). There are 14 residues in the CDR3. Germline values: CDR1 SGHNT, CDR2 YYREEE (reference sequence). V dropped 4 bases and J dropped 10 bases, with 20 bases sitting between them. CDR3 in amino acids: CASSQTDTRLDYTF. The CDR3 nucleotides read TGTGCCAGCAGCCAAACGGACACACGACTTGACTACACCTTC.

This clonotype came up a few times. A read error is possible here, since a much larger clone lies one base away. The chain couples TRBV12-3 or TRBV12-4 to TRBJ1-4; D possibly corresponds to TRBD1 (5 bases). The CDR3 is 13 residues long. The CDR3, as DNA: TGTGCCAGCAGTTCGTCCAGGGAGGGAAAACTGCTTTTT. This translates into CASSSSREGKLLF.

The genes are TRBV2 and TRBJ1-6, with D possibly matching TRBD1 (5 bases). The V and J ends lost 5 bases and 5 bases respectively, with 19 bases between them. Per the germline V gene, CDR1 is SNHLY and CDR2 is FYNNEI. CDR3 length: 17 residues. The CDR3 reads CASSYAAGIVNNSPLHF. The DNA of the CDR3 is TGTGCCAGCAGTTACGCGGCAGGGATCGTAAATAATTCACCCCTCCACTTT.

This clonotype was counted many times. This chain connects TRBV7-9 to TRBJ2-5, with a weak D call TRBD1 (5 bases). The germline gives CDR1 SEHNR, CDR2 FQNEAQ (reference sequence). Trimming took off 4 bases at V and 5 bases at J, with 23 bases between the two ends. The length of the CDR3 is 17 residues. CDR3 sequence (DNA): TGTGCCAGCAGCTCCACAAAATGGGGCTCGACGATCGAGACCCAGTACTTC. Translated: CASSSTKWGSTIETQYF.

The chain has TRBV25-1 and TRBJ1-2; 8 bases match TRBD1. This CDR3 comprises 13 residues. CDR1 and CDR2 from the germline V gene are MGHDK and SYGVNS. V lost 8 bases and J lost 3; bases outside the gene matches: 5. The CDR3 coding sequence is TGTGCCAGCGGCGACAGGGGCGACTATGGCTACACCTTC. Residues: CASGDRGDYGYTF.

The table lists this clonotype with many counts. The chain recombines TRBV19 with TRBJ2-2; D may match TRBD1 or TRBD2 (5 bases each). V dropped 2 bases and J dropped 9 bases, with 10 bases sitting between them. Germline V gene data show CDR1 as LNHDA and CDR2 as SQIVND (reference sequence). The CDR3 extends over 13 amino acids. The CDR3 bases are TGTGCCAGTAGTATAAAAGGGGACCGGGAGCTGTTTTTT. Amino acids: CASSIKGDRELFF.

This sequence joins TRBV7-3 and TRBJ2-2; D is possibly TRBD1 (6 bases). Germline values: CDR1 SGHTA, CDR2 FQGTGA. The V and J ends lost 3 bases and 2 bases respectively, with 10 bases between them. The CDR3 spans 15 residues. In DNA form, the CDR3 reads TGTGCCAGCAGCTTCAACAGGGTAAACACCGGGGAGCTGTTTTTT. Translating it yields CASSFNRVNTGELFF.

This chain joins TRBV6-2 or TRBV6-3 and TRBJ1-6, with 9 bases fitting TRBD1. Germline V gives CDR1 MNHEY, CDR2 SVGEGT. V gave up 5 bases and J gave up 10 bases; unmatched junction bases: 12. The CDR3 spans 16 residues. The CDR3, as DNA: TGTGCCAGCAGTGCCTCGCCGGGACAGGGAAAATCACCCCTCCACTTT. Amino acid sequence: CASSASPGQGKSPLHF.

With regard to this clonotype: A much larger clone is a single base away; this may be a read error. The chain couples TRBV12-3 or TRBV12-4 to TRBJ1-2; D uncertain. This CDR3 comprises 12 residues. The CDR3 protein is CASSLAYYGCTF. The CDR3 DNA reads TGTGCCAGCAGTTTAGCCTATTATGGCTGCACCTTC.

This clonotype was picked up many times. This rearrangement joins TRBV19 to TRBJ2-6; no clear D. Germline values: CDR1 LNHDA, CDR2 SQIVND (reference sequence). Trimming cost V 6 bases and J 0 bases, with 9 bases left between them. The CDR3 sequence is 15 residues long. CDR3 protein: CASRDAGSGANVLTF. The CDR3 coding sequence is TGTGCCAGTAGGGATGCAGGCTCTGGGGCCAACGTCCTGACTTTC.

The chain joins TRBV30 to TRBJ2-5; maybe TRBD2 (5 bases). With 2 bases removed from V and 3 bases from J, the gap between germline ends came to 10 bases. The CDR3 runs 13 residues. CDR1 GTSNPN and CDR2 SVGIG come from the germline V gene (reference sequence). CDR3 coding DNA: TGTGCCTGGAGTTCGAGCGGAAAAGAGACCCAGTACTTC. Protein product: CAWSSSGKETQYF. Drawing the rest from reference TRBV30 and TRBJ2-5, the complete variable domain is SQTIHQWPATLVQPVGSPLSLECTVEGTSNPNLYWYRQAAGRGLQLLFYSVGIGQISSEVPQNLSASRPQDRQFILSSKKLLLSDSGFYLCAWSSSGKETQYFGPGTRLLVL.

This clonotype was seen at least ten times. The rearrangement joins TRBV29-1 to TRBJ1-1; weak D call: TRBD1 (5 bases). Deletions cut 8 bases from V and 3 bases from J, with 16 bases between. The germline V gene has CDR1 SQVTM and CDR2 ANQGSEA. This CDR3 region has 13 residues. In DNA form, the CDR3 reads TGCAGCACCGAGCCCCGAGGGGACACTGAAGCTTTCTTT. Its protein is CSTEPRGDTEAFF. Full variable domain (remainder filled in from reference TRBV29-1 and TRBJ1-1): SAVISQKPSRDICQRGTSLTIQCQVDSQVTMMFWYRQQPGQSLTLIATANQGSEATYESGFVIDKFPISRPNLTFSTLTVSNMSPEDSSIYLCSTEPRGDTEAFFGQGTRLTVV.

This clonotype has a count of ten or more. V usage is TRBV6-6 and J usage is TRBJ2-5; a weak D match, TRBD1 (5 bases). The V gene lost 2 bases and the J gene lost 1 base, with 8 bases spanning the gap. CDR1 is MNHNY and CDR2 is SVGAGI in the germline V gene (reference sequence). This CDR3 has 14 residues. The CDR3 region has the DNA TGTGCCAGCAGTTACGTGACAGCCCAAGAGACCCAGTACTTC. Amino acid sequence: CASSYVTAQETQYF.

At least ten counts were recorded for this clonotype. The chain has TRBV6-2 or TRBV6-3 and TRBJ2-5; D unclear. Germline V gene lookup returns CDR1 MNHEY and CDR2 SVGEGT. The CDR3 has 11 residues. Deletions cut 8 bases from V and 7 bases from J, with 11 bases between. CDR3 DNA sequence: TGTGCCAGCGGGCGCATCGGGACCCAGTACTTC. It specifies CASGRIGTQYF.